This paragraph covers one T cell receptor (beta chain) sequence. This sample was included in a study of graft-versus-host responses after intestinal transplantation. Labeling with CFSE marked roughly 200,000 responder cells, which were plated with roughly 200,000 irradiated, violet-dye-labeled stimulator cells. Libraries were prepared by immunoSEQ multiplex PCR; TCRdb keeps only in-frame clonotypes and omits some of them. The data contain about 17,000 clones, approximately 38% of them singletons. With V trimmed by 2 bases and J by 4 bases, 10 bases remained unmatched. The CDR3 runs 16 residues. Germline-derived CDR1 and CDR2 are WSHSY and SAAADI.

The chain recombines TRBV10-2 with TRBJ1-1, with 7 bases lining up with TRBD1. This TCR was sampled from a human patient who received an intestinal transplant. This sample comprised alloreactive CD8+ T cells from a mixed lymphocyte reaction culture, obtained before intestinal transplant. Stated subset: CFSE-low proliferating T cells sorted from roughly 6-day pre-transplant mixed lymphocyte reaction (GvH or HvG direction). The DNA for the CDR3 is TGCGCCAGCAGTGAGCCCTATGGACAGGCCCCCACTGAAGCTTTCTTT. Its translation is CASSEPYGQAPTEAFF.